The entry below gives a single TCR beta chain sequence along with its context. These data come from a study of blood T cell repertoires in COVID-19. Study background: The analysed material was cDNA or gDNA that came from T cells, B-cell-depleted T cells, or PBMCs.

The assay was immunoSEQ multiplex PCR, and TCRdb's table has in-frame clones only and misses some. The table has about 260,000 clones, around nine tenths seen once; the top ten hold approximately 9.7%. The ends lost 6 bases at V and 0 bases at J; junction bases unmatched: 4. CDR1 SGHAT and CDR2 FQDESV come from the germline V gene (reference sequence). The CDR3 length is 15 residues. This rearrangement joins TRBV11-1 to TRBJ2-2; TRBD1 matches 7 bases. Sequenced material: peripheral blood. This clonotype was obtained from a man aged 40-49 years with active or convalescent COVID-19. CDR3: CASRFGTANTGELFF. The DNA of the CDR3 is TGTGCCAGCAGATTTGGGACAGCGAACACCGGGGAGCTGTTTTTT.